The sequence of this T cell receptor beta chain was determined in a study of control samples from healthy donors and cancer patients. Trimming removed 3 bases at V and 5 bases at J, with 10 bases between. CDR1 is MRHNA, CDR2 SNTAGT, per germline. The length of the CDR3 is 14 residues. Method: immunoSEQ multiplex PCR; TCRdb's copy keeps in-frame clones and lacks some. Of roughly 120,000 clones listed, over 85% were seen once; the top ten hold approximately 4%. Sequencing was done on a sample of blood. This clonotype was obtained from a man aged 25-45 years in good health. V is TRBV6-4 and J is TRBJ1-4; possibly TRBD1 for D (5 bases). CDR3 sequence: CASSERGDNEKLFF. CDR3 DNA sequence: TGTGCCAGCAGTGAGCGGGGGGACAATGAAAAACTGTTTTTT.